Presented here are 21 T cell receptor beta chains from one specimen sequenced in a study of blood T cells in healthy people across ages. Using a J-beta primer mix together with a sample-barcoded 5' primer, a second PCR was run for roughly 6 to 12 cycles. TCRdb re-called the 5' RACE reads through MiXCR, storing one row per CDR3 protein. The sample has hundreds of thousands of distinct CDR3 sequences; 40% to 65% are singletons. Material: blood. The receptors derive from a woman over 75 in good health.

This clonotype was counted between two and nine times. The rearrangement links TRBV6-5 to TRBJ2-5, with D possibly matching TRBD2 (6 bases). V lost 2 bases, J lost 7 bases, and 23 bases lay in between. CDR3 size: 17 residues. Germline CDR1 and CDR2: MNHEY and SVGAGI. The CDR3 loop is CASSYRPSGTVGGTQYF. In DNA, the CDR3 is TGTGCCAGCAGTTACAGACCATCCGGGACGGTGGGGGGGACCCAGTACTTC.

Details on this clonotype: A much larger clone lies one base from this, so it may be a read error. This sequence joins TRBV7-2 and TRBJ2-5; tentative D call: TRBD1 (6 bases). The germline CDR1 and CDR2 sequences are SGHTA and FQGNSA. This CDR3 is built from 17 residues. CDR3 residues: CASSRKLGQGYQETRYF. The CDR3 coding sequence is TGTGCCAGCAGCCGTAAATTGGGCCAGGGGTACCAAGAGACCCGGTACTTC. The full variable domain, with the rest looked up from reference TRBV7-2 and TRBJ2-5, is GAGVSQSPSNKVTEKGKDVELRCDPISGHTALYWYRQSLGQGLEFLIYFQGNSAPDKSGLPSDRFSAERTGGSVSTLTIQRTQQEDSAVYLCASSRKLGQGYQETRYFGPGTRLLVL.

This clonotype was picked up many times. The chain recombines TRBV9 with TRBJ2-1, with 7 positions matching TRBD2. This CDR3 contains 15 residues. The junction had 8 bases not matched to a gene; V was cut back by 4 bases and J by 4 bases. CDR1 is SGDLS, CDR2 YYNGEE, per germline. The CDR3 coding sequence is TGTGCCAGCAGCCTTTACGGGGGGAGTTACAATGAGCAGTTCTTC. It yields the protein CASSLYGGSYNEQFF. The variable domain in full, with the rest retrieved from reference TRBV9 and TRBJ2-1, is DSGVTQTPKHLITATGQRVTLRCSPRSGDLSVYWYQQSLDQGLQFLIQYYNGEERAKGNILERFSAQQFPDLHSELNLSSLELGDSALYFCASSLYGGSYNEQFFGPGTRLTVL.

This clonotype was picked up one time. This sequence joins TRBV29-1 and TRBJ2-1; TRBD1 is a possible D gene (6 bases). Germline values: CDR1 SQVTM, CDR2 ANQGSEA. This CDR3 region has 16 residues. The V end was cut by 0 bases, the J end by 5 bases, with 17 bases between. CDR3 sequence: CSVEEGQGIQNNEQFF. The CDR3 nucleotides read TGCAGCGTTGAAGAAGGGCAGGGGATCCAAAACAATGAGCAGTTCTTC.

This clonotype has only one observation. A read error may account for a junction end that differs from germline. The chain uses TRBV29-1 and TRBJ1-1; D perhaps matches TRBD1 (6 bases). This CDR3 is built from 16 residues. Germline values: CDR1 SQVTM, CDR2 ANQGSEA. CDR3 coding DNA: TGCAGCGTTGCTTGGGGGCAGAGTCGAGGGAACGCTGAAGCTTTCTTT. Translation gives CSVAWGQSRGNAEAFF.

This clonotype was recorded many times. V is TRBV5-1 and J is TRBJ2-1; D uncertain. Germline CDR1 reads SGHRS; CDR2 reads YFSETQ. The CDR3 covers 13 residues. Between the trimmed V and J ends, which lost 1 base and 8 bases, there was a span of 10 bases. The CDR3 DNA reads as TGCGCCAGCAGCTTGTATCCACAAGATGAGCAGTTCTTC. Amino acid sequence: CASSLYPQDEQFF.

The sample holds one count of this clonotype. J is TRBJ2-2 and V is TRBV20-1; D gene ambiguous. CDR1 and CDR2 from the germline V gene are DFQATT and SNEGSKA (reference sequence). The CDR3 length is 15 residues. Deletions cut 3 bases from V and 4 bases from J, with 15 bases between. The CDR3 sequence: CSARIHGVSTGELFF. In DNA form, the CDR3 reads TGCAGTGCTAGGATTCATGGGGTCAGCACCGGGGAGCTGTTTTTT.

This chain joins TRBV28 and TRBJ1-1; tentative D call: TRBD1 (5 bases). Germline V gives CDR1 MDHEN, CDR2 SYDVKM. The ends were cut back, 6 bases at V and 0 bases at J, with 14 bases in the middle. The CDR3 has 15 residues. The CDR3 here is CASRAPTVMNTEAFF. CDR3 DNA sequence: TGTGCCAGCAGAGCGCCGACAGTTATGAACACTGAAGCTTTCTTT.

Note on this clonotype: One base away lies a much larger clone, so this may be a sequencing read error. The chain recombines TRBV10-3 with TRBJ2-7; possibly TRBD2 for D (6 bases). The CDR3 is 15 amino acids. V was clipped by 4 bases and J by 0 bases, with 13 bases between them. The germline V gene has CDR1 ENHRY and CDR2 SYGVKD. As DNA, the CDR3 is TGTGCCATCAGTGGGGCGGGACCGAGCTCCTACGAGCAGTACTTC. Its protein is CAISGAGPSSYEQYF.

The chain combines TRBV7-9 with TRBJ1-1; D call uncertain. The CDR3 length is 12 residues. V dropped 5 bases and J dropped 7 bases, with 11 bases sitting between them. Germline lookup yields CDR1 SEHNR and CDR2 FQNEAQ (reference sequence). The CDR3, as DNA: TGTGCCAGCAGCGCCACGCAGATTGAAGCTTTCTTT. It encodes CASSATQIEAFF.

This clonotype was seen many times. The V gene is TRBV7-8, the J gene TRBJ2-5; maybe TRBD1 (6 bases). Between the trimmed V and J ends, which lost 2 bases and 0 bases, there was a span of 16 bases. CDR1 and CDR2 from the germline V gene are SGHVS and FQNEAQ. The length of the CDR3 is 17 residues. CDR3 coding DNA: TGTGCCAGCAGCTTAAGGGGCGCACGGACAGACCAAGAGACCCAGTACTTC. Translating gives CASSLRGARTDQETQYF. The complete variable domain, with remaining parts taken from reference TRBV7-8 and TRBJ2-5, reads GAGVSQSPRYKVAKRGQDVALRCDPISGHVSLFWYQQALGQGPEFLTYFQNEAQLDKSGLPSDRFFAERPEGSVSTLKIQRTQQEDSAVYLCASSLRGARTDQETQYFGPGTRLLVL.

This clonotype was seen only once. A much larger clone lies one base from this, so it may be a read error. The rearrangement links TRBV2 to TRBJ2-5, with a weak D call TRBD2 (6 bases). This CDR3 spans 10 amino acids. Trimming shortened V by 8 bases and J by 13 bases, and 14 bases separated the two germline ends. Looked up from germline, CDR1 is SNHLY and CDR2 is FYNNEI. In nucleotides, the CDR3 is TGTGCCAGCGGGGGGAATGAGCGGTACTTC. The encoded protein is CASGGNERYF.

This clonotype was counted at least ten times. The chain joins TRBV29-1 to TRBJ1-2; D call uncertain. Germline V gene data show CDR1 as SQVTM and CDR2 as ANQGSEA. The CDR3 is made up of 14 amino acids. Trimming left V 5 bases short and J 2 bases short, with 15 bases between. The CDR3: CSVRLGNLNYGYTF. The DNA of the CDR3 is TGCAGCGTTCGGTTGGGCAACTTAAACTATGGCTACACCTTC.

This clonotype was recorded at least ten times. The chain joins TRBV28 to TRBJ2-3, with D tentatively TRBD2 (6 bases). V gave up 5 bases and J gave up 0 bases, with 15 bases separating them. Germline V lookup: CDR1 MDHEN, CDR2 SYDVKM. This CDR3 is built from 16 residues. CDR3 protein: CASSRTLATSTDTQYF. The CDR3 DNA sequence: TGTGCCAGCAGTCGCACGCTAGCGACTAGCACAGATACGCAGTATTTT.

This clonotype was counted many times. The chain joins TRBV27 to TRBJ2-5; 12 nucleotides line up with TRBD2. Germline V lookup: CDR1 MNHEY, CDR2 SMNVEV (reference sequence). V dropped 6 bases and J dropped 10; count of bases not matched to a gene: 6. The CDR3 loop spans 13 amino acids. The CDR3 spells CASRRTSGVIQYF. CDR3 coding DNA: TGTGCCAGCAGGCGGACTAGCGGGGTGATCCAGTACTTC.

V and J are TRBV10-3 and TRBJ2-3; D might be TRBD1 (6 bases). Germline-derived CDR1 and CDR2 are ENHRY and SYGVKD. The CDR3 is 14 residues long. V lost 6 bases, J lost 2 bases, and 12 bases lay in between. The DNA for the CDR3 is TGTGCCATCAGCACTCAGGGGAACACAGATACGCAGTATTTT. This translates into CAISTQGNTDTQYF.

This clonotype was counted once. This sequence joins TRBV4-1 and TRBJ2-7; tentatively, D is TRBD2 (6 bases). The germline V gene encodes CDR1 MGHRA and CDR2 YSYEKL. The CDR3 has 15 residues. Trimming removed 4 bases from V and 5 bases from J, with 18 bases in between. This CDR3 reads CASSPLGPQRDEQYF. CDR3 nucleotides: TGCGCCAGCAGCCCCCTTGGCCCTCAGCGGGACGAGCAGTACTTC.

The chain couples TRBV15 to TRBJ2-1; perhaps TRBD2 as D (6 bases). This CDR3 comprises 17 residues. V was clipped by 3 bases and J by 8 bases, with 23 bases between them. Germline V gene lookup returns CDR1 LNHNV and CDR2 YYDKDF (reference sequence). CDR3: CATSRGLRALALDEQFF. In DNA, the CDR3 is TGTGCCACCAGCAGGGGACTTAGGGCCCTAGCTCTGGATGAGCAGTTCTTC.

V and J are TRBV13 and TRBJ1-2; TRBD1 matches 7 bases. CDR3 size: 14 residues. CDR1 PRHDT and CDR2 FYEKMQ come from the germline V gene (reference sequence). The V gene end was trimmed by 6 bases and the J gene end by 4 bases; junction bases not matched to a gene: 8. DNA of the CDR3: TGTGCCAGCAGTCCCACAGGGGATTTCTATGGCTACACCTTC. Translating gives CASSPTGDFYGYTF.

This clonotype was picked up a small number of times. A clone one base away is much larger, so this may be a read error. The V gene is TRBV9, the J gene TRBJ2-3; D gene ambiguous. This CDR3 has 16 amino acids. The V end was cut by 0 bases, the J end by 1 base, with 12 bases between. Germline V gene lookup returns CDR1 SGDLS and CDR2 YYNGEE. CDR3 region: CASSVGMAVGTDTQYF. The DNA for the CDR3 is TGTGCCAGCAGCGTAGGGATGGCTGTCGGCACAGATACGCAGTATTTT.

The J gene is TRBJ2-6, the V gene TRBV29-1; unclear D gene. The CDR3 contains 15 residues. Trimming removed 5 bases at V and 0 bases at J, with 11 bases between. The germline gives CDR1 SQVTM, CDR2 ANQGSEA. The DNA of the CDR3 is TGCAGCGTTACGGTTCGGGTCTCTGGGGCCAACGTCCTGACTTTC. Translation gives CSVTVRVSGANVLTF.